This paragraph reports one T cell receptor beta chain. These data come from a study of blood T cell repertoires in COVID-19. Germline V gene data show CDR1 as SGHRS and CDR2 as YFSETQ. The length of the CDR3 is 14 residues. Trimming removed 1 base from V and 5 bases from J, with 12 bases in between. Patients in Seattle were enrolled during active infection, then followed longitudinally. How the authors handled the data: Reference gene primer amplification gave nucleated cell count estimates. Only in-frame clones appear in the TCRdb table, and some are missing; sequencing was by immunoSEQ multiplex PCR. For V, J and clone size, that table is used; D and trimming come from the DNA. The sample holds 150,000 to 200,000 clones, about 81% seen once.

The source material was peripheral blood. The TCR was taken from a woman older than 75 with COVID-19, enrolled during active disease. This chain joins TRBV5-1 and TRBJ1-2, with a possible D match to TRBD1 (5 bases). In DNA, the CDR3 is TGCGCCAGCAGCTTGACATCAGCAGGGTATGGCTACACCTTC. Protein sequence: CASSLTSAGYGYTF.